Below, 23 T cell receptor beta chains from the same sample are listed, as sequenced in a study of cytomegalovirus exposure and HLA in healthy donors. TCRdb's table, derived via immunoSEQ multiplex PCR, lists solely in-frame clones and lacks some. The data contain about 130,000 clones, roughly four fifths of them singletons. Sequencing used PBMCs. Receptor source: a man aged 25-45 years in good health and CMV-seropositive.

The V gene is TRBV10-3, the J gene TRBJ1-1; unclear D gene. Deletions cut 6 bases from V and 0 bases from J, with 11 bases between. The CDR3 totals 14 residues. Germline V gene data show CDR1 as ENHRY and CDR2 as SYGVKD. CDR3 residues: CAIRASGMNTEAFF. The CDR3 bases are TGTGCCATCAGGGCCTCAGGAATGAACACTGAAGCTTTCTTT.

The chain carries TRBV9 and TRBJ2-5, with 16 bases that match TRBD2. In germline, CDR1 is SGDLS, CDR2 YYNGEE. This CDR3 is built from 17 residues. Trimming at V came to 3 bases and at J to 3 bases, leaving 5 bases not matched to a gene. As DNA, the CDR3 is TGTGCCAGCAGCGACGGGACTAGCGGGGGGGTAGAAGAGACCCAGTACTTC. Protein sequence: CASSDGTSGGVEETQYF.

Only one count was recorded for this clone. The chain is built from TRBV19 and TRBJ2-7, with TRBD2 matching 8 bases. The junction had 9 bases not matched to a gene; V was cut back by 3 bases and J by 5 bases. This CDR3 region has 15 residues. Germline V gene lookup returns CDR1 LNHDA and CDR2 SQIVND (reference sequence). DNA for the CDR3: TGTGCCAGTAGTATCGGGACTAGTTTTCTCCACGAGCAGTACTTC. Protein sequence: CASSIGTSFLHEQYF.

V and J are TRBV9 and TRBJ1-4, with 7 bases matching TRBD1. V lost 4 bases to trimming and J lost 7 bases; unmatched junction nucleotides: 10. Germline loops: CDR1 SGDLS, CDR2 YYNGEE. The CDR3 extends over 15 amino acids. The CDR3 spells CASSSEGAGVEKLFF. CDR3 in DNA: TGTGCCAGCAGCTCAGAGGGGGCAGGGGTTGAAAAACTGTTTTTT.

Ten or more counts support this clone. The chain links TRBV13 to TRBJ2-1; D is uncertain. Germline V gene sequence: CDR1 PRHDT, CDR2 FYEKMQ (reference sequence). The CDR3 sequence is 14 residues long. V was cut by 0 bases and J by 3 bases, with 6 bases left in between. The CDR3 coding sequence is TGTGCCAGCAGCTTAGGGAGGAACTACAATGAGCAGTTCTTC. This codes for CASSLGRNYNEQFF.

CDR3 sequence (DNA): TGTGCCAGCAGCTCCGCGGCAGATGGGACAGATACGCAGTATTTT. As protein: CASSSAADGTDTQYF. The rearrangement uses TRBV7-2 and TRBJ2-3; D gene ambiguous. CDR3 length: 15 residues. Germline V lookup: CDR1 SGHTA, CDR2 FQGNSA. V was clipped by 4 bases and J by 3 bases, with 14 bases between them. Supplemented by reference TRBV7-2 and TRBJ2-3, the full variable domain reads GAGVSQSPSNKVTEKGKDVELRCDPISGHTALYWYRQSLGQGLEFLIYFQGNSAPDKSGLPSDRFSAERTGGSVSTLTIQRTQQEDSAVYLCASSSAADGTDTQYFGPGTRLTVL.

CDR3 coding DNA: TGTGCCAGCAGCCCCGAATTTAGACAGGTCCTCACAGATACGCAGTATTTT. This translates into CASSPEFRQVLTDTQYF. The chain recombines TRBV7-2 with TRBJ2-3; a possible D gene is TRBD1 (6 bases). The V gene lost 5 bases and the J gene lost 2 bases, with 20 bases spanning the gap. Germline CDR1 reads SGHTA; CDR2 reads FQGNSA. This CDR3 spans 17 amino acids.

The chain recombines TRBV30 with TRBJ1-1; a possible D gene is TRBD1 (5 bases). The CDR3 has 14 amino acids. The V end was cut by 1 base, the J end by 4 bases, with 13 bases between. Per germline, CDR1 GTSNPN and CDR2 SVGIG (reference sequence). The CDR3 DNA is TGTGCCTGGAGTGGACAGTACCCCAGCACTGAAGCTTTCTTT. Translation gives CAWSGQYPSTEAFF.

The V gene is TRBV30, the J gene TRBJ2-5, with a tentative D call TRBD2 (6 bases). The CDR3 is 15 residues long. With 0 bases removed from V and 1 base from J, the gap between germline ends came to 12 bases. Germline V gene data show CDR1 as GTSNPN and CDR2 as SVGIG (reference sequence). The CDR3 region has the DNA TGTGCCTGGAGTGTGGGCGGGACCCTCCAAGAGACCCAGTACTTC. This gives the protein CAWSVGGTLQETQYF.

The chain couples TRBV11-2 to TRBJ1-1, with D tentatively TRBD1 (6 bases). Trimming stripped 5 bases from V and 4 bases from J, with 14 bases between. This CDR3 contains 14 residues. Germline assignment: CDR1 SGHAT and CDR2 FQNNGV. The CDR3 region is CASSPTTGITEAFF. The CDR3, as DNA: TGTGCCAGCAGCCCGACAACAGGGATCACTGAAGCTTTCTTT.

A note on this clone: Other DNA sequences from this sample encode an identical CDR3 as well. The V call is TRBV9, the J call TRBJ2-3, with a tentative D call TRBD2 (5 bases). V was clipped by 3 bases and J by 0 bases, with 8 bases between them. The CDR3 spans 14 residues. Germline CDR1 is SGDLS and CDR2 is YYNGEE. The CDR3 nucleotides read TGTGCCAGCAGCGCGAGCGGCAGCACAGATACGCAGTATTTT. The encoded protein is CASSASGSTDTQYF.

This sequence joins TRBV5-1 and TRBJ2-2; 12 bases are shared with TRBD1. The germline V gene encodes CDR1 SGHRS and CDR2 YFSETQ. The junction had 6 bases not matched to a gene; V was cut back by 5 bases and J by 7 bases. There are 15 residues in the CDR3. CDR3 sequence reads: CASRTGTGGSGELFF. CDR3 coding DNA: TGCGCCAGCAGGACCGGGACAGGGGGCAGCGGGGAGCTGTTTTTT.

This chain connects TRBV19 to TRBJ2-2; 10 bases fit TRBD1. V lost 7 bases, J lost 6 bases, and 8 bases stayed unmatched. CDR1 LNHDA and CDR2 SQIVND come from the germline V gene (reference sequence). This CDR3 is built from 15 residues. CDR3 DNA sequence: TGTGCCAGTACGGGGGGACAGGGGTGGGCCGGGGAGCTGTTTTTT. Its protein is CASTGGQGWAGELFF.

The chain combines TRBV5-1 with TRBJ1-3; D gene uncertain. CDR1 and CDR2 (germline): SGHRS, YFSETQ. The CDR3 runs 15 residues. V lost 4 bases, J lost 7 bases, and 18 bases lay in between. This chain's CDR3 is CASSPEAAKGNTIYF. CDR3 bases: TGCGCCAGCAGCCCGGAGGCAGCCAAAGGGAACACCATATATTTT.

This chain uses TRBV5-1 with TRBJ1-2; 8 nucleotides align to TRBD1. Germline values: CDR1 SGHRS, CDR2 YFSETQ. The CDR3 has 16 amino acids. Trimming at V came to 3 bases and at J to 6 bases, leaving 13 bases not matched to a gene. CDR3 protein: CASSSRTGLFVDGYTF. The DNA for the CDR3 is TGCGCCAGCAGCTCGAGGACAGGGCTATTTGTCGATGGCTACACCTTC.

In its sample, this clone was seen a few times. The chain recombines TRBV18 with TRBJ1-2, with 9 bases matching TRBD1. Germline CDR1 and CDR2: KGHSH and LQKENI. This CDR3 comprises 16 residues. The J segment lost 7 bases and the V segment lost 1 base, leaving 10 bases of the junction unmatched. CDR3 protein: CASSPLREQGAGGYTF. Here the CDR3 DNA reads TGTGCCAGCTCACCACTCCGCGAACAGGGGGCTGGTGGCTACACCTTC.

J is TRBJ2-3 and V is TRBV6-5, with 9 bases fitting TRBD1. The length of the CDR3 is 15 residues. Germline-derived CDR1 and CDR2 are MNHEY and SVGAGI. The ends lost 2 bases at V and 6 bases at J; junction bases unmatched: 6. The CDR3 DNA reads TGTGCCAGCAGTTACGGGACAGGGATGGTGGATACGCAGTATTTT. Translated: CASSYGTGMVDTQYF.

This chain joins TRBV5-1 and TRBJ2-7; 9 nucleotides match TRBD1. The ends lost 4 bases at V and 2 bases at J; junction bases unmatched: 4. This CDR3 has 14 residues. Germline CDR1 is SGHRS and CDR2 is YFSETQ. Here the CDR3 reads CASSRQGDPYEQYF. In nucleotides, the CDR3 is TGCGCCAGCAGCCGACAGGGGGACCCCTACGAGCAGTACTTC.

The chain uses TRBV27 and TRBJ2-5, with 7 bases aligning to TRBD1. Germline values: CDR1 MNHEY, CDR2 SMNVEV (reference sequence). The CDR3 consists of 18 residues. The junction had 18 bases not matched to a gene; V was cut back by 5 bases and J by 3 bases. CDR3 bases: TGTGCCAGCAGTCCCTCAGTAGGGGGCAGATTCCAAAAAGAGACCCAGTACTTC. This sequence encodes CASSPSVGGRFQKETQYF.

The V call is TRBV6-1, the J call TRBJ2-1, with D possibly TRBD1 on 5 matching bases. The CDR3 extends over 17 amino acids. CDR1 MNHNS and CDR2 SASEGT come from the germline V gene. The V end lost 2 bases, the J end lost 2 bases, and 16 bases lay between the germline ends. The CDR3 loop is CASSEYQGSMTYNEQFF. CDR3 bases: TGTGCCAGCAGTGAATACCAGGGCTCGATGACCTACAATGAGCAGTTCTTC.

The chain's CDR3 is CASSLDSGGTSYEQYF. CDR3 nucleotides: TGTGCCAGCAGCCTGGATAGTGGGGGGACTTCCTACGAGCAGTACTTC. The chain uses TRBV5-6 and TRBJ2-7; D possibly corresponds to TRBD2 (6 bases). The germline V and J ends were trimmed by 4 bases and 1 base, with 18 bases remaining between them. Germline CDR1 is SGHDT and CDR2 is YYEEEE. This CDR3 contains 16 residues. The entire variable domain, with the rest obtained from reference TRBV5-6 and TRBJ2-7, is as follows: DAGVTQSPTHLIKTRGQQVTLRCSPKSGHDTVSWYQQALGQGPQFIFQYYEEEERQRGNFPDRFSGHQFPNYSSELNVNALLLGDSALYLCASSLDSGGTSYEQYFGPGTRLTVT.

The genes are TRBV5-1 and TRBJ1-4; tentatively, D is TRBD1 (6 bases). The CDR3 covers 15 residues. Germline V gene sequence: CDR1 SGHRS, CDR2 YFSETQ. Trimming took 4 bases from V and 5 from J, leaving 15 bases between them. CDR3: CASSRGGGGNEKLFF. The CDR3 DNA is TGCGCCAGCAGCAGAGGAGGGGGGGGGAATGAAAAACTGTTTTTT. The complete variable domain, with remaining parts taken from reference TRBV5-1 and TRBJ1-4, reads KAGVTQTPRYLIKTRGQQVTLSCSPISGHRSVSWYQQTPGQGLQFLFEYFSETQRNKGNFPGRFSGRQFSNSRSEMNVSTLELGDSALYLCASSRGGGGNEKLFFGSGTQLSVL.

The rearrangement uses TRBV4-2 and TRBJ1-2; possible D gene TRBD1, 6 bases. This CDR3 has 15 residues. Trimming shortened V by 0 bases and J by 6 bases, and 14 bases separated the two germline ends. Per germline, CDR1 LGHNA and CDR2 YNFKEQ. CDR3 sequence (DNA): TGTGCCAGCAGCCAAGATCTTCAGGGGTATCATGGCTACACCTTC. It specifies CASSQDLQGYHGYTF.